A selection of T cell receptor beta chains follows, all from one sample in a study of siplizumab effects on memory and regulatory T cells. The data were produced by immunoSEQ multiplex PCR, yet TCRdb's version contains in-frame clones alone and is incomplete. The sample lists 95,000 to 100,000 clones, 92% occurring once. The source material was non-Treg CD4+ T cells sorted from blood. These receptor sequences come from a human donor in good health. Each CDR3 is given with its conserved first and last residue. Each record gives: CDR3 length, J gene, D gene, clone size, V gene, CDR3 protein, CDR3 DNA. The D gene is left open where the match is weak. Where a row states a size, it is once, few, many or the class of an expanded clone; other rows omit it.

len: 14; j_gene: TRBJ2-1; d_gene: TRBD2; abundance: NA; v_gene: TRBV12-5; CDR3aa: CASGQGTSIGEQFF; CDR3nt: TGTGCTAGTGGTCAAGGGACTAGCATCGGGGAGCAGTTCTTC
len: 16; j_gene: TRBJ1-4; d_gene: TRBD1; abundance: NA; v_gene: TRBV29-1; CDR3aa: CSVGFGTGATNEKLFF; CDR3nt: TGCAGCGTTGGTTTTGGGACAGGGGCCACTAATGAAAAACTGTTTTTT
len: 18; j_gene: TRBJ2-2; d_gene: TRBD2; abundance: NA; v_gene: TRBV10-1; CDR3aa: CASSPSLAGGANTGELFF; CDR3nt: TGCGCCAGCAGCCCCTCGCTAGCGGGGGGTGCGAACACCGGGGAGCTGTTTTTT
len: 13; j_gene: TRBJ1-4; d_gene: NA; abundance: NA; v_gene: TRBV6-5; CDR3aa: CASTRGRASKLFF; CDR3nt: TGTGCCAGCACCCGGGGCAGGGCCTCGAAACTGTTTTTT
len: 16; j_gene: TRBJ2-2; d_gene: NA; abundance: NA; v_gene: TRBV5-1; CDR3aa: CASNSPGGTNTGELFF; CDR3nt: TGCGCCAGCAACTCCCCGGGCGGGACGAACACCGGGGAGCTGTTTTTT
len: 13; j_gene: TRBJ2-2; d_gene: NA; abundance: NA; v_gene: TRBV9; CDR3aa: CASSLRPTGELFF; CDR3nt: TGTGCCAGCAGCCTTAGACCGACCGGGGAGCTGTTTTTT
len: 15; j_gene: TRBJ2-3; d_gene: TRBD2; abundance: NA; v_gene: TRBV7-3; CDR3aa: CASSSGLAGVYTQYF; CDR3nt: TGTGCCAGCAGCTCCGGACTAGCGGGAGTATATACGCAGTATTTT
len: 13; j_gene: TRBJ2-7; d_gene: NA; abundance: NA; v_gene: TRBV30; CDR3aa: CAWSVRLGDEQYF; CDR3nt: TGTGCCTGGAGTGTAAGGTTGGGGGACGAGCAGTACTTC
len: 15; j_gene: TRBJ1-5; d_gene: NA; abundance: NA; v_gene: TRBV4-2; CDR3aa: CASSQVGQSNQPQHF; CDR3nt: TGTGCCAGCAGCCAAGTCGGTCAGAGCAATCAGCCCCAGCATTTT
len: 12; j_gene: TRBJ2-7; d_gene: NA; abundance: NA; v_gene: TRBV2; CDR3aa: CASSLTSYEQYF; CDR3nt: TGTGCCAGCAGTTTGACGAGCTACGAGCAGTACTTC
len: 14; j_gene: TRBJ2-3; d_gene: TRBD2; abundance: NA; v_gene: TRBV30; CDR3aa: CAWSRPGLAGEQYF; CDR3nt: TGTGCCTGGAGCAGACCGGGACTAGCGGGCGAGCAGTATTTT
len: 11; j_gene: TRBJ2-7; d_gene: NA; abundance: NA; v_gene: TRBV5-6; CDR3aa: CASSALYEQYF; CDR3nt: TGTGCCAGCAGCGCTCTCTACGAGCAGTACTTC
len: 13; j_gene: TRBJ2-2; d_gene: NA; abundance: NA; v_gene: TRBV11-2; CDR3aa: CASSYFGPGELFF; CDR3nt: TGTGCCAGCAGCTATTTTGGGCCCGGGGAGCTGTTTTTT
len: 15; j_gene: TRBJ1-4; d_gene: NA; abundance: NA; v_gene: TRBV30; CDR3aa: CAWGPPGVGNEKLFF; CDR3nt: TGTGCCTGGGGACCCCCAGGGGTCGGTAATGAAAAACTGTTTTTT
len: 15; j_gene: TRBJ2-3; d_gene: NA; abundance: once; v_gene: TRBV2; CDR3aa: CASSDSSGGTDTQYF; CDR3nt: TGTGCCAGCAGTGATAGTAGCGGCGGCACAGATACGCAGTATTTT
len: 12; j_gene: TRBJ1-5; d_gene: TRBD1; abundance: NA; v_gene: TRBV29-1; CDR3aa: CSVRQGNQPQHF; CDR3nt: TGCAGCGTTAGACAGGGGAATCAGCCCCAGCATTTT
len: 13; j_gene: TRBJ2-2; d_gene: NA; abundance: few; v_gene: TRBV29-1; CDR3aa: CSVDRANTGELFF; CDR3nt: TGCAGCGTTGACAGGGCGAACACCGGGGAGCTGTTTTTT
len: 16; j_gene: TRBJ2-1; d_gene: TRBD2; abundance: NA; v_gene: TRBV5-1; CDR3aa: CASSLVGLAGSQGQFF; CDR3nt: TGCGCCAGCAGCTTGGTAGGACTAGCGGGATCTCAAGGGCAGTTCTTC
len: 13; j_gene: TRBJ1-5; d_gene: NA; abundance: NA; v_gene: TRBV6-5; CDR3aa: CASGRLGNQPQHF; CDR3nt: TGTGCCAGCGGCAGGCTAGGTAATCAGCCCCAGCATTTT
len: 17; j_gene: TRBJ2-2; d_gene: TRBD2; abundance: NA; v_gene: TRBV19; CDR3aa: CASSSSGRRVNTGELFF; CDR3nt: TGTGCCAGTAGTTCGAGCGGGAGGAGGGTGAACACCGGGGAGCTGTTTTTT
len: 15; j_gene: TRBJ2-1; d_gene: NA; abundance: NA; v_gene: TRBV5-1; CDR3aa: CASSSRHDSYNEQFF; CDR3nt: TGCGCCAGCAGCTCCAGACATGACTCCTACAATGAGCAGTTCTTC
len: 16; j_gene: TRBJ2-1; d_gene: NA; abundance: NA; v_gene: TRBV15; CDR3aa: CATRGPATSTYNEQFF; CDR3nt: TGTGCCACCAGGGGGCCCGCGACATCGACCTACAATGAGCAGTTCTTC
len: 15; j_gene: TRBJ2-7; d_gene: NA; abundance: NA; v_gene: TRBV7-2; CDR3aa: CASSLVVGPSYEQYF; CDR3nt: TGTGCCAGCAGCTTAGTGGTCGGGCCCTCCTACGAGCAGTACTTC
len: 14; j_gene: TRBJ2-7; d_gene: NA; abundance: NA; v_gene: TRBV5-1; CDR3aa: CASSRAQGLYEQYF; CDR3nt: TGCGCCAGCAGCCGCGCCCAGGGGCTCTACGAGCAGTACTTC
len: 16; j_gene: TRBJ2-3; d_gene: TRBD2; abundance: once; v_gene: TRBV7-6; CDR3aa: CASSLVNGRAGDTQYF; CDR3nt: TGTGCCAGCAGCTTAGTAAACGGGAGGGCTGGAGATACGCAGTATTTT
len: 13; j_gene: TRBJ1-2; d_gene: NA; abundance: NA; v_gene: TRBV7-3; CDR3aa: CASTPMTNYGYTF; CDR3nt: TGTGCCAGCACCCCCATGACTAACTATGGCTACACCTTC
len: 14; j_gene: TRBJ2-3; d_gene: NA; abundance: NA; v_gene: TRBV7-3; CDR3aa: CASSPPGSTDTQYF; CDR3nt: TGTGCCAGCAGCCCACCAGGGAGCACAGATACGCAGTATTTT
len: 15; j_gene: TRBJ1-2; d_gene: NA; abundance: NA; v_gene: TRBV9; CDR3aa: CASSVGGGGNYGYTF; CDR3nt: TGTGCCAGCAGCGTAGGGGGAGGGGGTAACTATGGCTACACCTTC
len: 16; j_gene: TRBJ2-1; d_gene: NA; abundance: NA; v_gene: TRBV12-5; CDR3aa: CASGSPGLSSYNEQFF; CDR3nt: TGTGCTAGTGGTAGTCCGGGACTTAGCTCCTACAATGAGCAGTTCTTC